These T cell receptor beta chains were read from a single sample in a study of blood T cell repertoires in COVID-19. Some clones are missing from TCRdb's copy, which holds only in-frame ones; the method was immunoSEQ multiplex PCR. The repertoire holds approximately 210,000 clones, with roughly 94% as singletons. Sequencing was carried out using peripheral blood. The receptor source for this set is a man aged 25-40 years with acute or convalescent COVID-19. Both conserved end residues are part of each CDR3. Each record gives: V gene, D gene, clone size, CDR3 length, J gene, CDR3 DNA, CDR3 protein. D genes are given only for firm matches. Clone size is shown for a subset of rows, as once, few, many or a class of expanded clone.

TRBV9,.,.,14,TRBJ2-7,TGTGCCAGCAGCGTGGACTCCTTCTCCTACGAGCAGTACTTC,CASSVDSFSYEQYF
TRBV18,.,.,14,TRBJ2-7,TGTGCCAGCTCACACCCACAGGGCCCCTACGAGCAGTACTTC,CASSHPQGPYEQYF
TRBV7-3,.,.,14,TRBJ2-1,TGTGCCAGCAGCTTAAGAGGGATTTACAATGAGCAGTTCTTC,CASSLRGIYNEQFF
TRBV5-1,TRBD1,.,14,TRBJ2-7,TGCGCCAGCAGCTTGGTGTCCAACACAGGGGGGCAGTACTTC,CASSLVSNTGGQYF
TRBV28,TRBD1,.,14,TRBJ1-4,TGTGCCAGCAGGTCCGGGACAGGGAGGGAAAAACTGTTTTTT,CASRSGTGREKLFF
TRBV4-1,TRBD2,.,16,TRBJ2-7,TGCGCCAGCAGCCTTCCCGGGACTAGCGGAGACTACGAGCAGTACTTC,CASSLPGTSGDYEQYF
TRBV24-1,.,.,14,TRBJ2-7,TGTGCCACCAGTGACTCCGGGGACTTCTACGAGCAGTACTTC,CATSDSGDFYEQYF
TRBV24-1,.,.,14,TRBJ2-3,TGTGCCACCAGTTGGTCCCCGGGGACAGATACGCAGTATTTT,CATSWSPGTDTQYF
TRBV7-9,TRBD1,.,14,TRBJ1-4,TGTGCCAGCAGCTACGGGACAGGGGTTGCAAAACTGTTTTTT,CASSYGTGVAKLFF
TRBV24-1,TRBD2,.,16,TRBJ2-1,TGTGCCACCAGACCTACCGGGACTAGCGGGTACAATGAGCAGTTCTTC,CATRPTGTSGYNEQFF
TRBV2,TRBD2,.,15,TRBJ2-2,TGTGCCAGCAAGAAGCGGGAGGGCGACACCGGGGAGCTGTTTTTT,CASKKREGDTGELFF
TRBV5-1,.,.,15,TRBJ2-5,TGCGCCAGCAGCTTGGAAGCAGGGATATGGGAGACCCAGTACTTC,CASSLEAGIWETQYF
TRBV5-1,TRBD1,.,14,TRBJ1-4,TGCGCCAGCAGCTTGGGGGACAGCAATGAAAAACTGTTTTTT,CASSLGDSNEKLFF
TRBV5-1,.,.,16,TRBJ1-6,TGCGCCAGCAGCTTGGCCGGGGGCTCCTATAATTCACCCCTCCACTTT,CASSLAGGSYNSPLHF
TRBV28,.,.,14,TRBJ2-7,TGTGCCAGCAGTTTAATAGGACAGAGTTACGAGCAGTACTTC,CASSLIGQSYEQYF
TRBV5-4,.,.,12,TRBJ2-7,TGTGCCAGCAGCTTGCTCGCGGGCGAGCAGTACTTC,CASSLLAGEQYF
TRBV2,TRBD1,.,14,TRBJ1-1,TGTGCCAGCAGTTCGGACAGGGGGCTCACTGAAGCTTTCTTT,CASSSDRGLTEAFF
TRBV2,.,.,14,TRBJ1-1,TGTGCCAGCAGTGGGACAGCCAGGAACACTGAAGCTTTCTTT,CASSGTARNTEAFF
TRBV30,TRBD1,.,15,TRBJ2-7,TGTGCCTGGACCAGGACAGGGCACTCATTCTCCGAGCAGTACTTC,CAWTRTGHSFSEQYF
TRBV3-1/TRBV3-2,TRBD2,.,15,TRBJ2-1,TGTGCCAGCAGCCAGCCTAGCGGGAGCTACAATGAGCAGTTCTTC,CASSQPSGSYNEQFF
TRBV5-8,.,few,17,TRBJ2-3,TGTGCCAGCAGCTCACACTTACAGGGCTCTTGGACAGATACGCAGTATTTT,CASSSHLQGSWTDTQYF
TRBV24-1,.,.,12,TRBJ1-2,TGTGCCACCAGTGACCGACAGAGTGGCTACACCTTC,CATSDRQSGYTF
TRBV11-2,TRBD1,once,15,TRBJ1-6,TGTGCCAGCAGGTCCCCGACAGGGGTTAATTCACCCCTCCACTTT,CASRSPTGVNSPLHF
TRBV5-1,TRBD1,.,15,TRBJ1-2,TGCGCCAGCAGCCCCTGGGACAGTCCTAACTATGGCTACACCTTC,CASSPWDSPNYGYTF
TRBV19,TRBD2,.,15,TRBJ2-1,TGTGCCAGTACCCCCGGTAGCGGGAGCTACAATGAGCAGTTCTTC,CASTPGSGSYNEQFF
TRBV7-9,TRBD2,.,16,TRBJ2-3,TGTGCCAGCACCACGTATACAGCGGGGAACACAGATACGCAGTATTTT,CASTTYTAGNTDTQYF
TRBV7-6,TRBD1,.,15,TRBJ2-2,TGTGCCAGCAGCCCTAGACAGGGGTTCACCGGGGAGCTGTTTTTT,CASSPRQGFTGELFF
TRBV18,.,.,13,TRBJ1-1,TGTGCCAGCCTACAGGAAATGAACACTGAAGCTTTCTTT,CASLQEMNTEAFF
TRBV19,.,.,15,TRBJ2-7,TGTGCCAGTAGTCCCGTGGTCCACCCCACTTACGAGCAGTACTTC,CASSPVVHPTYEQYF
TRBV29-1,.,.,14,TRBJ1-1,TGCAGCGTTGTCCTCCTGACACGTTACACTGAAGCTTTCTTT,CSVVLLTRYTEAFF
TRBV21-1,.,.,18,TRBJ2-1,TGTGCCAGCAGCCCTACGTACGTCAGGACACCTAAATACAATGAGCAGTTCTTC,CASSPTYVRTPKYNEQFF
TRBV11-2,TRBD2,.,16,TRBJ2-7,TGTGCCAGCAGCTTAGCTTCCTTGGCTAGCGGATACGAGCAGTACTTC,CASSLASLASGYEQYF
TRBV6-5,.,.,15,TRBJ1-1,TGTGCCAGCAGTTACTCGAAACACAGGAACACTGAAGCTTTCTTT,CASSYSKHRNTEAFF
TRBV5-1,.,.,14,TRBJ2-3,TGCGCCAGCAGCCAGGGGACAACGACAGATACGCAGTATTTT,CASSQGTTTDTQYF
TRBV5-6,.,.,14,TRBJ1-1,TGTGCCAGCAGCTTACTTACTATGAACACTGAAGCTTTCTTT,CASSLLTMNTEAFF
TRBV7-8,.,.,13,TRBJ1-5,TGTGCCAGCAGCTTAGAATCAGGTCAGCCCCAGCATTTT,CASSLESGQPQHF
TRBV3-1/TRBV3-2,.,.,17,TRBJ2-2,TGTGCCAGCAGCCAAGACAGGGACTTTGGGAACACCGGGGAGCTGTTTTTT,CASSQDRDFGNTGELFF
TRBV14,.,.,12,TRBJ2-1,TGTGCCAGCAGCGGCAGGGGCAATGAGCAGTTCTTC,CASSGRGNEQFF
TRBV6-1,TRBD1,.,18,TRBJ2-7,TGTGCCAGCAGTGAAGGGCCGGGACAGGGTACTGTCTCCTACGAGCAGTACTTC,CASSEGPGQGTVSYEQYF
TRBV7-9,TRBD2,.,14,TRBJ2-1,TGTGCCAGCAGCTTAGGCAGCGGGAGTAATGAGCAGTTCTTC,CASSLGSGSNEQFF
TRBV7-9,.,.,13,TRBJ1-2,TGTGCCAGCAGCCCGGGAACGAGCTATGGCTACACCTTC,CASSPGTSYGYTF
TRBV7-3,.,.,15,TRBJ2-5,TGTGCCAGCAGCCCCAATCGACAGAGCCAAGAGACCCAGTACTTC,CASSPNRQSQETQYF
TRBV6-5,.,.,12,TRBJ2-7,TGTGCCAGCGGCCGGGTCAACTACGAGCAGTACTTC,CASGRVNYEQYF
TRBV7-9,.,.,15,TRBJ2-3,TGTGCCAGCAGCTTGGGGGGGCAATTTTCAGATACGCAGTATTTT,CASSLGGQFSDTQYF
TRBV2,.,.,14,TRBJ2-7,TGTGCCAGCAGTCGCCGGGTACCGAGCTACGAGCAGTACTTC,CASSRRVPSYEQYF
TRBV2,.,.,14,TRBJ1-2,TGTGCCAGCAGTGGCGGTGGTGATCGCTATGGCTACACCTTC,CASSGGGDRYGYTF
TRBV30,.,.,14,TRBJ1-6,TGTGCCTGGACACTCCAGGGGTCCCCTTCACCCCTCCACTTT,CAWTLQGSPSPLHF
TRBV6-6,.,.,13,TRBJ1-3,TGTGCCGGCCGGAGGGACTCTGGAAACACCATATATTTT,CAGRRDSGNTIYF
TRBV6-5,.,.,15,TRBJ1-3,TGTGCCAGCAGTTACAGGCAGGGGCCCAGAAACACCATATATTTT,CASSYRQGPRNTIYF
TRBV3-1/TRBV3-2,.,.,15,TRBJ1-5,TGTGCCAGCAGTCCCGGGACTACAGGCAATCAGCCCCAGCATTTT,CASSPGTTGNQPQHF
TRBV27,TRBD2,.,15,TRBJ2-1,TGTGCCAGCAGTCTAGCGGCCAACTCCTACAATGAGCAGTTCTTC,CASSLAANSYNEQFF
TRBV6-5,.,.,15,TRBJ2-2,TGTGCCAGCAAAGAACAGTTGTTGAACACCGGGGAGCTGTTTTTT,CASKEQLLNTGELFF
TRBV30,.,.,17,TRBJ2-4,TGTGCCTGGAGTGTAATGGGGGCTGGGAAAGCCAAAAACATTCAGTACTTC,CAWSVMGAGKAKNIQYF
TRBV9,.,once,19,TRBJ2-6,TGTGCCAGCAGCGTAACCCTCTCACATGGTTCAACTGGGGCCAACGTCCTGACTTTC,CASSVTLSHGSTGANVLTF
TRBV9,.,.,16,TRBJ2-2,TGTGCCAGCAGCGTAGTCAGCGGGTTGAACACCGGGGAGCTGTTTTTT,CASSVVSGLNTGELFF